Detailed here is one T cell receptor (beta chain). Its matching antigen is unknown. This sample was included in a study of OX40 agonist ivuxolimab in advanced cancers. Broader study findings: With doses of 0.1 to 3.0 mg/kg, CD4+ and CD8+ blood T cells had undergone clonal expansion by week 6. The expanded peripheral T cells' antigen specificity was not determined.

With 0 bases removed from V and 12 bases from J, the gap between germline ends came to 15 bases. The CDR3 loop spans 14 amino acids. Germline loops: CDR1 LGHNA, CDR2 YNFKEQ. Using immunoSEQ multiplex PCR, the repertoire was profiled, and TCRdb retains in-frame clones only, with some absent. The repertoire includes roughly 38,000 clones, around 90% of them detected once, and roughly 0.57% sits in the top ten. The TCR sequence derives from an adult with an advanced solid tumor such as melanoma, head and neck, liver or kidney cancer. This sample comprised CD4+ or CD8+ T cells sorted from blood, obtained in a trial of the OX40 agonist ivuxolimab. The chain employs TRBV4-2 and TRBJ2-1, with D maybe TRBD2 (6 bases). This chain's CDR3 is CASSQDVGSRGQFF. CDR3 nucleotide sequence: TGTGCCAGCAGCCAAGATGTAGGGTCGCGGGGGCAGTTCTTC.